These 24 T cell receptor beta chains share one sample of origin, sequenced in a study of blood T cell repertoires in COVID-19. Method: immunoSEQ multiplex PCR; TCRdb's copy keeps in-frame clones and lacks some. The repertoire holds around 170,000 clones, with 88% as singletons. Sequencing was carried out using peripheral blood. These TCRs come from a man aged 55-75 years with acute or convalescent COVID-19.

This clone has a single count. The chain is built from TRBV14 and TRBJ1-6, with 10 bases that match TRBD1. The trim removed 2 bases at V and 7 bases at J, leaving 5 bases unmatched. Germline CDR1 reads SGHDN; CDR2 reads FVKESK. This CDR3 region has 16 residues. CDR3 in DNA: TGTGCCAGCAGCCAACGACAGGGGGCTGGGAATTCACCCCTCCACTTT. As protein: CASSQRQGAGNSPLHF.

CDR3 protein: CASRTGGRNTGELFF. The DNA for the CDR3 is TGTGCCAGTAGAACAGGCGGGAGGAACACCGGGGAGCTGTTTTTT. The chain has TRBV19 and TRBJ2-2; 7 bases agree with TRBD2. With 6 bases clipped from V and 1 base from J, the junction kept 5 bases outside the gene matches. The germline CDR1 and CDR2 sequences are LNHDA and SQIVND (reference sequence). This CDR3 comprises 15 residues.

V gene TRBV7-2 combines with J gene TRBJ1-2, with D perhaps TRBD1 (6 bases). The CDR3 length is 13 residues. CDR1 SGHTA and CDR2 FQGNSA come from the germline V gene. V gave up 5 bases and J gave up 5 bases, with 12 bases separating them. CDR3 sequence (DNA): TGTGCCAGCAGCGTAATGACAGGTTATGGCTACACCTTC. This sequence encodes CASSVMTGYGYTF.

The gene calls are TRBV11-2 and TRBJ1-6; the D gene is possibly TRBD1 (6 bases). The CDR3 sequence is 15 residues long. V lost 1 base and J lost 9, with 13 bases in between. Germline CDR1 and CDR2: SGHAT and FQNNGV. This CDR3 is CASSLGVRGGSPLHF. The CDR3 region has the DNA TGTGCCAGCAGCTTAGGAGTCAGGGGCGGTTCACCCCTCCACTTT.

V gene TRBV30 combines with J gene TRBJ1-2; D ambiguous. CDR3 size: 11 residues. Looked up from germline, CDR1 is GTSNPN and CDR2 is SVGIG (reference sequence). V dropped 4 bases and J dropped 4 bases, with 7 bases sitting between them. CDR3 protein: CAWKRSYGYTF. The CDR3 DNA is TGTGCCTGGAAGAGGTCCTATGGCTACACCTTC.

The rearrangement uses TRBV11-3 and TRBJ2-3; maybe TRBD1 (6 bases). The length of the CDR3 is 13 residues. Germline CDR1 is SGHNT and CDR2 is YENEEA. V lost 7 bases and J 4 bases, leaving 12 bases between the germline ends. The chain's CDR3 is CASMHRDADTQYF. CDR3 coding DNA: TGTGCCAGCATGCACAGGGACGCAGATACGCAGTATTTT.

V is TRBV11-3 and J is TRBJ1-2; possible D gene TRBD1, 5 bases. Germline loops: CDR1 SGHNT, CDR2 YENEEA. The CDR3 extends over 14 amino acids. Trimming removed 0 bases at V and 8 bases at J, with 13 bases between. CDR3 nucleotides: TGTGCCAGCAGCTTAGATATGTCAGGGTCGGGCTACACCTTC. As protein: CASSLDMSGSGYTF.

The rearrangement joins TRBV5-6 to TRBJ1-5; no definite D call. The CDR3 length is 16 residues. Germline V gene sequence: CDR1 SGHDT, CDR2 YYEEEE. V was clipped by 4 bases and J by 1 base, with 15 bases between them. The CDR3 is CASSLWRTQSNQPQHF. The CDR3 DNA is TGTGCCAGCAGCCTATGGAGGACTCAGAGCAATCAGCCCCAGCATTTT.

The CDR3 DNA reads as TGTGCCAGCTCACCCCAAACAGGGAAGAACACTGAAGCTTTCTTT. It yields the protein CASSPQTGKNTEAFF. This chain links TRBV18 with TRBJ1-1; a weak D match, TRBD1 (6 bases). V lost 3 bases and J lost 1, with 12 bases in between. This CDR3 is 15 amino acids long. The germline V gene encodes CDR1 KGHSH and CDR2 LQKENI. Together with reference TRBV18 and TRBJ1-1, the CDR3 gives the full variable domain: NAGVMQNPRHLVRRRGQEARLRCSPMKGHSHVYWYRQLPEEGLKFMVYLQKENIIDESGMPKERFSAEFPKEGPSILRIQQVVRGDSAAYFCASSPQTGKNTEAFFGQGTRLTVV.

The chain combines TRBV5-6 with TRBJ1-4; D not resolved. This CDR3 has 17 amino acids. V dropped 0 bases and J dropped 1 base, with 13 bases sitting between them. Germline assignment: CDR1 SGHDT and CDR2 YYEEEE. The DNA of the CDR3 is TGTGCCAGCAGCTTGGCGCCGGGGAGGGTAACTAATGAAAAACTGTTTTTT. The encoded protein is CASSLAPGRVTNEKLFF.

The rearrangement joins TRBV11-3 to TRBJ2-1; 12 bases map to TRBD2. The CDR3 is made up of 16 amino acids. From germline, CDR1 is SGHNT and CDR2 YENEEA. The V gene end was trimmed by 1 base and the J gene end by 4 bases; junction bases not matched to a gene: 2. The CDR3 loop reads CASSLGLAGGYNEQFF. The CDR3 region has the DNA TGTGCCAGCAGCTTAGGGCTAGCGGGGGGGTACAATGAGCAGTTCTTC.

The V call is TRBV11-3, the J call TRBJ2-2; 7 nucleotides match TRBD2. V lost 3 bases, J lost 6 bases, and 10 bases stayed unmatched. Germline V gene sequence: CDR1 SGHNT, CDR2 YENEEA. The CDR3 runs to 16 residues. The DNA of the CDR3 is TGTGCCAGCAGCTTCGGGGGGAGCACCCAGGCCGGGGAGCTGTTTTTT. This sequence encodes CASSFGGSTQAGELFF.

The chain is built from TRBV27 and TRBJ2-7; TRBD1 aligns across 10 bases. Germline loops: CDR1 MNHEY, CDR2 SMNVEV (reference sequence). CDR3 length: 13 residues. J gave up 5 bases and V 6 bases, and 4 bases lay outside the gene matches. The CDR3 loop reads CASRATGGNEQYV. CDR3 in DNA: TGTGCCAGCAGGGCGACAGGGGGCAACGAGCAGTACGTC.

This clone has only one observation. V gene TRBV4-1 combines with J gene TRBJ2-3; maybe TRBD1 (5 bases). V was shortened by 0 bases and J by 3 bases, with 7 bases between the two germline ends. CDR1 is MGHRA and CDR2 is YSYEKL in the germline V gene. This CDR3 is built from 14 residues. CDR3 in amino acids: CASSQEGRTDTQYF. DNA of the CDR3: TGCGCCAGCAGCCAAGAGGGGCGGACAGATACGCAGTATTTT.

This chain links TRBV20-1 with TRBJ1-1, with TRBD1 matching 7 bases. The V gene's germline CDR1 is DFQATT and CDR2 SNEGSKA (reference sequence). The CDR3 has 11 amino acids. V lost 7 bases and J lost 4; bases outside the gene matches: 3. DNA of the CDR3: TGCAGTGTAGCAGGGGGCACTGAAGCTTTCTTT. Its translation: CSVAGGTEAFF.

This clone was counted once. This chain connects TRBV7-3 to TRBJ2-3; tentatively, D is TRBD1 (6 bases). This CDR3 comprises 15 residues. Germline-derived CDR1 and CDR2 are SGHTA and FQGTGA. V was pared by 5 bases and J by 2 bases, with 14 bases between. The CDR3 loop reads CASSPSGHNTDTQYF. The DNA for the CDR3 is TGTGCCAGCAGCCCTTCGGGACACAACACAGATACGCAGTATTTT.

The V and J genes are TRBV5-1 and TRBJ2-3; 7 nucleotides agree with TRBD1. The CDR3 runs 15 residues. V lost 3 bases and J lost 0; bases outside the gene matches: 4. Per the germline V gene, CDR1 is SGHRS and CDR2 is YFSETQ. The CDR3 sequence: CASSYWTGSTDTQYF. The CDR3 nucleotides read TGCGCCAGCAGCTATTGGACAGGAAGCACAGATACGCAGTATTTT.

The J gene is TRBJ2-2, the V gene TRBV30, with 10 bases aligning to TRBD2. The germline CDR1 and CDR2 sequences are GTSNPN and SVGIG (reference sequence). With 0 bases clipped from V and 4 bases from J, the junction kept 2 bases outside the gene matches. This CDR3 has 15 amino acids. CDR3 in amino acids: CAWSVLAGPTGELFF. The CDR3 DNA reads TGTGCCTGGAGTGTACTAGCGGGGCCCACCGGGGAGCTGTTTTTT.

The gene calls are TRBV6-5 and TRBJ1-4; the D is unclear. Between the trimmed V and J ends, which lost 10 bases and 8 bases, there was a span of 17 bases. The length of the CDR3 is 13 residues. The germline CDR1 and CDR2 sequences are MNHEY and SVGAGI. This CDR3 is CATRPFPGEKLFF. CDR3 nucleotides: TGTGCCACCAGACCCTTCCCGGGGGAAAAACTGTTTTTT.

V usage is TRBV11-2 and J usage is TRBJ2-2; D ambiguous. This CDR3 comprises 13 residues. Trimming removed 0 bases from V and 4 bases from J, with 3 bases in between. Germline V gene sequence: CDR1 SGHAT, CDR2 FQNNGV. The CDR3 protein is CASSLDITGELFF. The CDR3 region has the DNA TGTGCCAGCAGCTTAGATATCACCGGGGAGCTGTTTTTT.

The rearrangement links TRBV6-2 or TRBV6-3 to TRBJ1-5; 7 positions match TRBD1. This CDR3 has 16 residues. The J segment lost 2 bases and the V segment lost 0 bases, leaving 4 bases of the junction unmatched. Per germline, CDR1 MNHEY and CDR2 SVGEGT. CDR3 loop: CASSYSTGVGNQPQHF. The CDR3, as DNA: TGTGCCAGCAGTTACTCTACAGGGGTCGGCAATCAGCCCCAGCATTTT.

This rearrangement joins TRBV5-5 to TRBJ1-1; no reliable D call. CDR1 and CDR2 (germline): SGHKS, YYEKEE (reference sequence). V was pared by 1 base and J by 6 bases, with 13 bases between. The CDR3 runs to 14 residues. The CDR3 spells CASSLLVGLSEAFF. DNA for the CDR3: TGTGCCAGCAGCTTGTTGGTAGGACTCTCTGAAGCTTTCTTT.

V gene TRBV9 combines with J gene TRBJ1-1, with 7 bases fitting TRBD1. Trimming removed 4 bases from V and 6 bases from J; junction bases left unmatched: 9. Germline V CDR1 and CDR2: SGDLS, YYNGEE. The CDR3 consists of 14 residues. The DNA for the CDR3 is TGTGCCAGCAGCAAACAACAGGGGCCCCCTGAAGCTTTCTTT. It yields the protein CASSKQQGPPEAFF.

This clone was found once. The rearrangement joins TRBV19 to TRBJ1-1; possible D gene TRBD1, 5 bases. The CDR3 consists of 14 residues. V lost 3 bases and J lost 5, with 13 bases in between. Germline CDR1 reads LNHDA; CDR2 reads SQIVND (reference sequence). The CDR3 bases are TGTGCCAGTAGTATCTTAGGGGCAGGGACTGAAGCTTTCTTT. This encodes CASSILGAGTEAFF.